This T cell receptor beta chain comes out of a study of CD8+ T cells in alopecia areata. Noted treatment: oral pan-JAK inhibitor, 5-10 mg twice daily. The V end lost 2 bases, the J end lost 5 bases, and 12 bases lay between the germline ends. The CDR3 runs to 13 residues. Germline-derived CDR1 and CDR2 are SQVTM and ANQGSEA. As to this clone: Its antigen is unidentified.

cDNA reverse transcribed from extracted RNA served as the sequencing template. TCRdb's table, derived via immunoSEQ multiplex PCR, lists solely in-frame clones and lacks some. The sample consists of some 170,000 clones, 50% to 75% of them appearing once. Findings of the study overall: Normal skin contains resident alphabeta T cells, and these are also sequenced in scalp samples. Unlike in mice, where it was clearer, TCR sharing across patients was less clear, possibly HLA-related. Because of a solitary nonresponder, the connection of baseline CD8+ expansion to response stays uncertain.

This receptor was identified in a human donor with alopecia areata. The sample here was CD4+ T cells sorted from blood, taken at week 56, from a patient treated with tofacitinib. The rearrangement uses TRBV29-1 and TRBJ1-2; tentatively, D is TRBD1 (6 bases). The CDR3, as DNA: TGCAGCGTTGAACCGCCAGGGGTATATGGCTACACCTTC. Translating it yields CSVEPPGVYGYTF.